This TCR beta chain was recorded in a study of neurological immune-mediated disorders. Whole-study findings and limits: The absence of any CDR3 amino acid sequence shared by expanded clones across subjects suggests that repertoires were private in all groups. While HTLV-1-associated myelopathy showed the greatest TCR clonal expansion, multiple sclerosis showed the least, falling below healthy controls.

CDR1 is LNHNV, CDR2 YYDKDF, per germline (reference sequence). The CDR3 length is 13 residues. Trimming stripped 4 bases from V and 5 bases from J, with 11 bases between. This clonotype was counted at least ten times. What it binds is not known. Stored at -80 C, 2 million PBMCs were the source of the unsorted libraries. The output of every sequencing run exceeded 170 million TCR-beta sequences, derived from 15-18 subjects. TCRdb re-called the 5' RACE reads through MiXCR, storing one row per CDR3 protein. The sample includes fewer than 80,000 distinct CDR3 sequences, around 5% of them seen just once. The sequence came from a woman aged 45 to 65 with multiple sclerosis. Sequenced input: PBMCs. The rearrangement uses TRBV15 and TRBJ2-5; D is perhaps TRBD1 (5 bases). This chain's CDR3 is CATSIQGWETQYF. CDR3 sequence (DNA): TGTGCCACCAGCATCCAGGGCTGGGAGACCCAGTACTTC.